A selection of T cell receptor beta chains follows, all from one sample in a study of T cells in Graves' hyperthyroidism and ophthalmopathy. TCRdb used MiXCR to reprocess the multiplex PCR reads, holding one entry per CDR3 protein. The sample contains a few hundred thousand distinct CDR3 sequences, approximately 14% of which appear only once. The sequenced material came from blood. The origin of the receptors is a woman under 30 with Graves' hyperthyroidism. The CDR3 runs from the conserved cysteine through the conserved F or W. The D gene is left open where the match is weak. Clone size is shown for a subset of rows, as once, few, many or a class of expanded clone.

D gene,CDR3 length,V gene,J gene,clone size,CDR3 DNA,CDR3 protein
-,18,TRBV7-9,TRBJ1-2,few,TGTGCCAGCAGCTTAGGTTATAGGTCCCCACACCCTCCCGATGGCTACACCTTC,CASSLGYRSPHPPDGYTF
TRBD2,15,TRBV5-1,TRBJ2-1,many,TGCGCCAGCAAGGCCGGCGGGAGAACCAGGAATGAGCAGTTCTTC,CASKAGGRTRNEQFF
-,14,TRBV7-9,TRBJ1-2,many,TGTGCCAGCGGGGAAGGAGCTTGGTCGTATGGCTACACCTTC,CASGEGAWSYGYTF
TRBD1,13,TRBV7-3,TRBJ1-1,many,TGTGCCAGCAGCTTAGGACAGGGAAAAGAAGCTTTCTTT,CASSLGQGKEAFF
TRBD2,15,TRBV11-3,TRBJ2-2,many,TGTGCCAGCAGCAACCATAGCGGGAGCACCGGGGAGCTGTTTTTT,CASSNHSGSTGELFF
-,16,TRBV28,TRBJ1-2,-,TGTGCCCCATCTCCCAGACCTAAGGGGGGGAACTATGGCTACACCTTC,CAPSPRPKGGNYGYTF
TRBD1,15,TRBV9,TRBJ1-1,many,TGTGCCAGCAGCGTAGCGGGACAGGTAAACACTGAAGCTTTCTTT,CASSVAGQVNTEAFF
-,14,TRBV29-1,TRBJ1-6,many,TGCAGCGTTCGTGACGGGGGGGTCGGTTCACCCCTCCACTTT,CSVRDGGVGSPLHF
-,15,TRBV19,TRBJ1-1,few,TGTGCCAGTAGTATACAGGGGTCCCATAACACTGAAGCTTTCTTT,CASSIQGSHNTEAFF
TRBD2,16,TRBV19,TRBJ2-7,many,TGTGCCAGTAGTCCCTCCCCGGGGGGAAGTAGGTACGAGCAGTACTTC,CASSPSPGGSRYEQYF
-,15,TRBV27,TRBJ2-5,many,TGTGCCAGCAGCCATCGGGACGGCCTACAAGAGACCCAGTACTTC,CASSHRDGLQETQYF
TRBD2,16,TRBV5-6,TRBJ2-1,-,TGTGCCAGCAGCTCATCGCGGGAGCCGGTAGGTAATGAGCAGTTCTTC,CASSSSREPVGNEQFF
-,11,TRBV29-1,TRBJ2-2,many,TGCAGCGCCGACCCGGGCGGGGAGCTGTTTTTT,CSADPGGELFF
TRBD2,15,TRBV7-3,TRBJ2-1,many,TGTGCCAGCAGCTTACGGAGCGGGGGGGACAATGAGCAGTTCTTC,CASSLRSGGDNEQFF
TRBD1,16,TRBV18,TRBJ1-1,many,TGTGCCAGCTCACGACAGGGGGCCCTTGGCGACACTGAAGCCTTCTTT,CASSRQGALGDTEAFF
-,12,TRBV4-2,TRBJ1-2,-,TGTGCCAGCAGCCAAGAAGGGGGAGCCTGCACCTTC,CASSQEGGACTF
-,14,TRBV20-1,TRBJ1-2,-,TGCAGTGCTAGTCCCCTCATACAGACGGATGGCTACACCTTC,CSASPLIQTDGYTF
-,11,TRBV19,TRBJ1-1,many,TGTGCCAGTATGTCGAGCACTGAAGCTTTCTTT,CASMSSTEAFF
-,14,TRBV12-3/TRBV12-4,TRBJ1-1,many,TGTGCCAGCAGAGCCGGGACAACGAACACTGAAGCTTTCTTT,CASRAGTTNTEAFF
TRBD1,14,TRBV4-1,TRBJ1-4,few,TGCGCCAGCAGCTACCGGGACAGGGGTGAAAAACTGTTTTTT,CASSYRDRGEKLFF
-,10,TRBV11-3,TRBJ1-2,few,TGTGCCAGCAGCTTAGATGAGGGGTCCTTC,CASSLDEGSF
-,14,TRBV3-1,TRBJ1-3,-,TGTGCCAGCAGCCCCACACAGACCGGAAACACCATATATTTT,CASSPTQTGNTIYF